This TCR beta chain was sequenced during a study of OX40 agonist ivuxolimab in advanced cancers. Study as a whole: Each dose-escalation patient presented with hepatocellular carcinoma, melanoma, renal cell or head and neck cancer. Partial responses were achieved by three patients, one with hepatocellular carcinoma and two with cutaneous melanoma.

With respect to this clone: What it binds is unknown.

The repertoire was sequenced with immunoSEQ multiplex PCR; TCRdb's copy has only in-frame clones and lacks some. Counted here are some 7,900 clones, around 80% occurring once; the ten biggest clones make up 17%. Broader study findings: The authors also found low normalized T-cell clonal expansion in some nonresponders. CD8+ T cells (on average) carried more expanded clones than CD4+ T cells.

The sequence came from an adult with an advanced solid tumor such as melanoma, head and neck, liver or kidney cancer. Sequencing used CD4+ or CD8+ T cells sorted from blood, obtained in a trial of the OX40 agonist ivuxolimab.

CDR3 nucleotides: TGTGCCAGCAGCCAAGATTTAGGGTACCGGGACACTGAAGCTTTCTTT. Translation gives CASSQDLGYRDTEAFF. The genes are TRBV14 and TRBJ1-1; D is uncertain. Germline assignment: CDR1 SGHDN and CDR2 FVKESK. The length of the CDR3 is 16 residues. The germline V and J ends were trimmed by 0 bases and 3 bases, with 14 bases remaining between them.